The rows below give T cell receptor beta chains drawn from one sample of a study of metastatic and nonmetastatic thyroid tumors. TCRdb reprocessed the PCR reads using MiXCR. Here the sample spans around 23,000 clones, more than 25% being singletons. Sequenced input: blood. These TCRs come from a male donor with papillary thyroid cancer or a benign thyroid nodule (not recorded which). Some clones in this sample may be carry-over from other donors' samples. CDR3s include the opening cysteine and the closing phenylalanine or tryptophan. Fields, in order: clone size, D gene, J gene, V gene, CDR3 protein, CDR3 DNA. The D gene is left open where the match is weak. Clone size is stated in some rows and not others, as once, few, many or a class when expanded.

many - TRBJ1-1 TRBV20-1 CSAPPSRGDTEAFF TGCAGTGCCCCCCCGTCCCGAGGGGACACTGAAGCTTTCTTT
medium-sized TRBD2 TRBJ2-7 TRBV6-5 CASSYTSGSSYEQYF TGTGCCAGCAGTTACACTAGCGGGAGCTCCTACGAGCAGTACTTC
many - TRBJ2-3 TRBV7-2 CASRSPADTQYF TGTGCCAGCAGGTCCCCAGCCGATACGCAGTATTTT
many - TRBJ1-4 TRBV28 CASSRGPSATNEKLFF TGTGCCAGCAGCCGGGGACCCTCTGCAACTAATGAAAAACTGTTTTTT
- - TRBJ2-3 TRBV5-1 CASSATKDTKYF TGCGCCAGCAGCGCCACGAAAGATACGAAGTATTTT
- - TRBJ2-3 TRBV9 CTSSRLMRGGSTDTQYF TGTACCAGCAGCCGACTCATGAGGGGGGGGAGCACAGATACGCAGTATTTT
many - TRBJ2-1 TRBV9 CASSVGTLNNEQFF TGTGCCAGCAGCGTAGGGACACTGAACAATGAGCAGTTCTTC
- - TRBJ1-2 TRBV4-2 CASSQGRVPPGYTF TGTGCCAGCAGCCAAGGGCGGGTCCCCCCGGGCTACACCTTC
medium-sized - TRBJ1-2 TRBV6-2/TRBV6-3 CASSYERGSLYGYTF TGTGCCAGCAGCTACGAGCGGGGCTCCCTTTATGGCTACACCTTC
many TRBD1 TRBJ2-4 TRBV18 CASSRTGTENIQYF TGTGCCAGCTCACGAACCGGGACAGAAAACATTCAGTACTTC
many - TRBJ2-2 TRBV6-4 CASSRSEQGNTGELFF TGTGCCAGCAGTCGATCAGAACAGGGAAATACCGGGGAGCTGTTTTTT
few TRBD1 TRBJ1-5 TRBV6-2/TRBV6-3 CASRRDSGNQPQHF TGTGCCAGCAGACGGGACAGCGGCAATCAGCCACAGCATTTT
few - TRBJ2-2 TRBV15 CATSLQVDTGELFF TGTGCCACCAGCCTGCAGGTTGACACCGGGGAGCTGTTTTTT
- - TRBJ2-7 TRBV5-1 CASSLGRRTFQGRGEQYF TGCGCCAGCAGCTTGGGGCGGCGGACTTTCCAGGGGAGAGGCGAGCAGTACTTC